The clone carrying this T cell receptor (beta chain) was detected only once. The protocol was immunoSEQ multiplex PCR, while the TCRdb copy is restricted to in-frame clones and leaves out a portion. This repertoire shows fewer than 350,000 clones, about four fifths found once; its top ten account for over 2.5%. The CDR3 has 16 amino acids. Germline V gives CDR1 MDHEN, CDR2 SYDVKM. Trimming stripped 6 bases from V and 1 base from J, with 18 bases between. This sample was included in a study of blood T cell repertoires in COVID-19. Study-wide context: The United States, Italy and Spain provided the acute and convalescent COVID-19 samples.

The sequencing sample was made of peripheral blood. V and J are TRBV28 and TRBJ2-5, with D possibly TRBD2 on 6 matching bases. This receptor was taken from an older woman with active or convalescent COVID-19. The chain's CDR3 is CASRPYGRGLQETQYF. The CDR3 DNA follows: TGTGCCAGCAGGCCCTACGGGCGGGGACTCCAAGAGACCCAGTACTTC. Complete variable domain (other parts from reference TRBV28 and TRBJ2-5): DVKVTQSSRYLVKRTGEKVFLECVQDMDHENMFWYRQDPGLGLRLIYFSYDVKMKEKGDIPEGYSVSREKKERFSLILESASTNQTSMYLCASRPYGRGLQETQYFGPGTRLLVL.